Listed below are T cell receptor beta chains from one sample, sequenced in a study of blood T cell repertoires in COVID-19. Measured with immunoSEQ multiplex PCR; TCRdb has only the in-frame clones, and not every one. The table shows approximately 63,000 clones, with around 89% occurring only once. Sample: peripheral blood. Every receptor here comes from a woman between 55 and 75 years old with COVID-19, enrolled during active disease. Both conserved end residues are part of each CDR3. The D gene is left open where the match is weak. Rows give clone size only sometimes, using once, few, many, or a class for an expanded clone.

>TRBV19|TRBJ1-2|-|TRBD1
CASNRDRENGYTF
TGTGCCAGTAACCGGGACAGGGAAAATGGCTACACCTTC
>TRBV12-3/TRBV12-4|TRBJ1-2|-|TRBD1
CASAQGVGYTF
TGTGCCAGCGCCCAGGGGGTTGGCTACACCTTC
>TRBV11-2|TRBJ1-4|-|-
CASSPREGGKLFF
TGTGCCAGCAGCCCCCGGGAGGGGGGGAAACTGTTTTTT
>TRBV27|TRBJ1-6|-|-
CASRSSYNSPLHF
TGTGCCAGCAGGAGCTCCTATAATTCACCCCTCCACTTT
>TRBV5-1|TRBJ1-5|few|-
CASSPGESSNQPQHF
TGCGCCAGCAGCCCCGGGGAATCGAGCAATCAGCCCCAGCATTTT
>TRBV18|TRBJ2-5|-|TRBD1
CASSPLGGEGQETQYF
TGTGCCAGCTCACCCCTAGGGGGCGAGGGCCAAGAGACCCAGTACTTC
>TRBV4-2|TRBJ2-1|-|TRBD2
CASSQDNLAGGRGQFF
TGTGCCAGCAGCCAAGATAATCTAGCGGGAGGGCGTGGGCAGTTCTTC
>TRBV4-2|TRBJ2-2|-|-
CASSRDSLLSGELFF
TGTGCCAGCAGCCGGGACTCCTTATTGAGCGGGGAGCTGTTTTTT
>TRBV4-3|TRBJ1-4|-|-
CASSQEPYRTSTNEKLFF
TGCGCCAGCAGCCAAGAACCCTACAGGACCTCAACTAATGAAAAACTGTTTTTT
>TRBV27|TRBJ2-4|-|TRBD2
CASGTGTSGSLAKNIQYF
TGTGCCAGCGGAACCGGGACTAGCGGGAGTCTAGCCAAAAACATTCAGTACTTC
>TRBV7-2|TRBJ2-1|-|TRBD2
CASSPAGQTYNEQFF
TGTGCCAGCAGCCCAGCGGGGCAAACCTACAATGAGCAGTTCTTC
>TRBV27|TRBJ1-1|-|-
CASSPLRGVNTEAFF
TGTGCCAGCAGCCCCCTCCGGGGGGTGAACACTGAAGCTTTCTTT
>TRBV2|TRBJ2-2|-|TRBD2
CASRGLVGGELFF
TGTGCCAGCAGAGGACTAGTCGGCGGGGAGCTGTTTTTT
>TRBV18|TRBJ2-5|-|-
CASSPLEVGGGQETQYF
TGTGCCAGCTCACCACTCGAGGTGGGAGGGGGCCAAGAGACCCAGTACTTC
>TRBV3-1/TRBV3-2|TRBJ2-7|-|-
CASSQGGSGYEQYF
TGTGCCAGCAGCCAGGGGGGTTCGGGCTACGAGCAGTACTTC
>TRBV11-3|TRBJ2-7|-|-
CASSPRSSYEQYF
TGTGCCAGCAGTCCTAGGAGCTCCTACGAGCAGTACTTC
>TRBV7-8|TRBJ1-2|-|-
CASSFKAVGYGYTF
TGTGCCAGCAGCTTTAAGGCGGTTGGCTATGGCTACACCTTC
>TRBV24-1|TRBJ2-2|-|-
CATSDWGANTGELFF
TGTGCCACCAGTGATTGGGGGGCGAACACCGGGGAGCTGTTTTTT
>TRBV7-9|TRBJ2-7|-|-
CASSVPPSEQYF
TGTGCCAGCAGCGTACCCCCGAGCGAGCAGTACTTC
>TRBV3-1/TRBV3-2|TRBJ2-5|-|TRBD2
CASSQTGGSGETQYF
TGTGCCAGCAGCCAAACGGGCGGGAGTGGGGAGACCCAGTACTTC
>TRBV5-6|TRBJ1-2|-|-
CASSLNRMVGYTF
TGTGCCAGCAGCTTGAACAGGATGGTCGGCTACACCTTC
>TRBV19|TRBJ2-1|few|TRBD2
CASSLVRLAAYNEQFF
TGTGCCAGTAGTCTCGTCCGGCTAGCGGCATACAATGAGCAGTTCTTC
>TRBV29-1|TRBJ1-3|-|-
CSVERQGLEGNTIYF
TGCAGCGTTGAAAGGCAGGGACTGGAAGGAAACACCATATATTTT
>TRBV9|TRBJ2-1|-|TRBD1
CASSPNDRGSYNEQFF
TGTGCCAGCAGTCCCAACGACAGGGGCTCCTACAATGAGCAGTTCTTC
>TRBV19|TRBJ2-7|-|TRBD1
CASSRRDRASHEQYF
TGTGCCAGTAGTAGAAGGGACAGGGCATCCCACGAGCAGTACTTC
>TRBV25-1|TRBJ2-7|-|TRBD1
CASSEHRGSYEQYF
TGTGCCAGCAGTGAACACAGGGGGAGCTACGAGCAGTACTTC
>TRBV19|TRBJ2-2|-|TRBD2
CASTLIAGGYTGELFF
TGTGCCAGCACCTTGATAGCGGGCGGGTACACCGGGGAGCTGTTTTTT
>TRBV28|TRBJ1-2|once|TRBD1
CASSLKGATYGYTF
TGTGCCAGCAGTTTAAAGGGGGCGACGTATGGCTACACCTTC
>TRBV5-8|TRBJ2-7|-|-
CASTGSISYEQYF
TGTGCCAGCACGGGTAGCATTTCCTACGAGCAGTACTTC
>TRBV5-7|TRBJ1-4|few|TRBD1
CASSFKGQASKRKLFF
TGTGCCAGCAGCTTTAAGGGACAGGCCTCCAAGCGGAAACTGTTTTTT
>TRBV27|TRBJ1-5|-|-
CASSSWADSNQPQHF
TGTGCCAGCAGTTCATGGGCAGATAGCAATCAGCCCCAGCATTTT
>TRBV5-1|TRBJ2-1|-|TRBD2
CASSLRTSGVDEQFF
TGCGCCAGCAGCTTGAGGACTAGCGGGGTTGATGAGCAGTTCTTC
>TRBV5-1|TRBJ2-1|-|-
CASSLGSLSYNEQFF
TGCGCCAGCAGCTTGGGGAGCCTATCCTACAATGAGCAGTTCTTC
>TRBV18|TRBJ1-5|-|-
CASSGGVPNNQPQHF
TGTGCCAGCTCGGGAGGGGTCCCCAACAATCAGCCCCAGCATTTT
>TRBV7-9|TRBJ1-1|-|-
CASGQGRVGTEAFF
TGTGCCAGCGGTCAGGGGCGGGTGGGCACTGAAGCTTTCTTT
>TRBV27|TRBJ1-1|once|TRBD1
CASSLYRDREAFF
TGTGCCAGCAGTCTTTATCGGGACAGGGAGGCTTTCTTT
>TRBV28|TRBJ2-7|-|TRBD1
CASSPGQTYEQYF
TGTGCCAGCAGTCCGGGACAGACCTACGAGCAGTACTTC
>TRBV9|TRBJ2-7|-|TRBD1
CASSAMGQGFSIYEQYF
TGTGCCAGCAGCGCGATGGGACAGGGGTTTAGTATCTACGAGCAGTACTTC
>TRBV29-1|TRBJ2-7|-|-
CSVEVGRSWIYEQYF
TGCAGCGTTGAAGTGGGGAGAAGTTGGATCTACGAGCAGTACTTC
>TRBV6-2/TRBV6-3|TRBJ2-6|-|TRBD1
CASSYSGQVSTSGANVLTF
TGTGCCAGCAGTTACTCCGGACAGGTTTCCACCTCTGGGGCCAACGTCCTGACTTTC
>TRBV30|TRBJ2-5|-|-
CAWTKDRPQETQYF
TGTGCCTGGACTAAAGACAGGCCCCAAGAGACCCAGTACTTC
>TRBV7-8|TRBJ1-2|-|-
CASSQMRMSGYTF
TGTGCCAGCAGCCAAATGCGGATGTCTGGCTACACCTTC
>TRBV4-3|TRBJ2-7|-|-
CASSQDVAEYYEQYF
TGCGCCAGCAGCCAAGATGTCGCGGAGTACTACGAGCAGTACTTC
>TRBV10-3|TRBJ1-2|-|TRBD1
CAARAGGGNGYTF
TGTGCCGCAAGGGCAGGGGGTGGGAATGGCTACACCTTC
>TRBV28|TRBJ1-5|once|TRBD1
CASSSQGGNNQPQHF
TGTGCCAGCAGTTCTCAGGGGGGAAACAATCAGCCCCAGCATTTT
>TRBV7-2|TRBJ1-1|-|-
CASSLESGVGTEAFF
TGTGCCAGCAGCTTAGAATCAGGCGTAGGCACTGAAGCTTTCTTT
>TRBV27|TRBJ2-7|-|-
CASSFADHRVGYEQYF
TGTGCCAGCAGTTTCGCCGATCACAGGGTGGGCTACGAGCAGTACTTC
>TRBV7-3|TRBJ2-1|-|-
CASSLSRGVQFF
TGTGCCAGCAGCTTAAGCAGGGGGGTGCAGTTCTTC